The entry that follows covers one T cell receptor (beta chain) sequence. The trim removed 8 bases at V and 4 bases at J, leaving 9 bases unmatched. This CDR3 contains 13 residues. Per the germline V gene, CDR1 is GTSNPN and CDR2 is SVGIG (reference sequence). The source of the sample is a study of OX40 agonist ivuxolimab in advanced cancers. The repertoire was sequenced with immunoSEQ multiplex PCR; TCRdb's copy has only in-frame clones and lacks some. The sample holds approximately 70,000 clones, more than 70% seen once. This material consisted of CD4+ or CD8+ T cells sorted from blood, taken in a trial of the OX40 agonist ivuxolimab. V usage is TRBV30 and J usage is TRBJ1-1, with 8 positions matching TRBD1. The clonotype was recovered from an adult with an advanced solid tumor such as melanoma, head and neck, liver or kidney cancer. This CDR3 reads CAGTRGRGTEAFF. The DNA of the CDR3 is TGTGCCGGAACCAGGGGGCGCGGCACTGAAGCTTTCTTT.